This T cell receptor beta chain was profiled in a study of T cells expressing NK-cell markers. TCRdb re-called the 5' RACE reads; every CDR3 protein appears as one record, without DNA. This sample's table has 200,000 to 300,000 distinct CDR3 sequences. CDR3 length: 16 amino acids. Germline CDR1 SGHDN, CDR2 FVKESK. The receptor was derived from a woman between 18 and 70 years old in good health. The chain combines TRBV14 with TRBJ2-1; the D gene TCRdb calls, TRBD2, cannot be checked with no DNA. The sample was blood T cells: a sorted CD56 or NKG2C T cell subset, CD4+ or CD8+ T cells, or bulk PBMC T cells (not recorded which). CDR3 region: CASSQFTSGSVNEQFF.